The clone carrying this TCR beta chain has just one count. This sample was included in a study of blood T cell repertoires in COVID-19. Across the study: COVID-19 samples, acute and convalescent, were from the United States, Italy and Spain.

Original analysis: Reference gene primer amplification gave estimated nucleated cell counts. Sequencing was performed with immunoSEQ multiplex PCR; in TCRdb, only in-frame clones are kept and a portion is missing. The DNA was the basis for D and trimming; V, J and clone size are from that table. The repertoire consists of fewer than 50,000 clones, with approximately 82% occurring once and the leading ten covering 10% to 15%. CDR1 is LNHDA and CDR2 is SQIVND in the germline V gene (reference sequence). The CDR3 is 16 residues long. V was cut by 5 bases and J by 6 bases, with 20 bases left in between. This TCR derives from a human donor in a cohort sampled during active COVID-19. Sequenced sample: peripheral blood. V usage is TRBV19 and J usage is TRBJ1-5; D gene ambiguous. The CDR3 nucleotides are TGTGCCAGTAGTCAACACGGGTGGGGTCGGGGTCAGCCCCAGCATTTT. Translating it yields CASSQHGWGRGQPQHF.